The rows below give T cell receptor beta chains drawn from one sample of a study of blood T cell repertoires in COVID-19. Clones were read by immunoSEQ multiplex PCR, and TCRdb kept only the in-frame ones, dropping some. The data contain about 18,000 clones, roughly 93% of them singletons. What was sequenced was peripheral blood. The receptors originated from a human donor in a cohort sampled during active COVID-19. Both conserved end residues are part of each CDR3. The order of the fields is CDR3 DNA, CDR3 protein, D gene, J gene, clone size, V gene. The D gene is left open where the match is weak. The size entry is marked missing in some rows and otherwise reads once, few, many or a size class.

cdr3_nt: TGTGCCTGGATCAAATCCGGGACAGGGTTGGGCGAGCAGTACTTC
cdr3_aa: CAWIKSGTGLGEQYF
d_call: TRBD1
j_call: TRBJ2-7
clone_size: NA
v_call: TRBV30

cdr3_nt: TGTGCCAGCAGCAAAAGGTTGGGCCGTGACAGGGGTAGAAAACAGTACTTC
cdr3_aa: CASSKRLGRDRGRKQYF
d_call: TRBD1
j_call: TRBJ2-7
clone_size: NA
v_call: TRBV3-1/TRBV3-2

cdr3_nt: TGTGCCAGCAGTGATCACAGGGAAAGTGGGGGTAATGGCTACACCTTC
cdr3_aa: CASSDHRESGGNGYTF
d_call: NA
j_call: TRBJ1-2
clone_size: NA
v_call: TRBV25-1

cdr3_nt: TGCAGCGTCAGATCCGGGACAGGGCGATCGCAGGAGACCCAGTACTTC
cdr3_aa: CSVRSGTGRSQETQYF
d_call: TRBD1
j_call: TRBJ2-5
clone_size: few
v_call: TRBV29-1

cdr3_nt: TGCAGCGTTGAGGGCAGGGCCTCTGGGGCCAACGTCCTGACTTTC
cdr3_aa: CSVEGRASGANVLTF
d_call: NA
j_call: TRBJ2-6
clone_size: NA
v_call: TRBV29-1

cdr3_nt: TGTGCCAGCTCGCCGCAGGGGGCCGGTGAGACCCAGTACTTC
cdr3_aa: CASSPQGAGETQYF
d_call: TRBD1
j_call: TRBJ2-5
clone_size: NA
v_call: TRBV18

cdr3_nt: TGTGCCAGTAGTATGGGGGGAGATAGCAATCAGCCCCAGCATTTT
cdr3_aa: CASSMGGDSNQPQHF
d_call: NA
j_call: TRBJ1-5
clone_size: NA
v_call: TRBV19

cdr3_nt: TGTGCCAGCGGGGGGGGGACTAGCGGACTAACTTCCTACGAGCAGTACTTC
cdr3_aa: CASGGGTSGLTSYEQYF
d_call: TRBD2
j_call: TRBJ2-7
clone_size: NA
v_call: TRBV2

cdr3_nt: TGTGCCAGCAGCCACCCGCGGGGGGGCCGGTCCTACAATGAGCAGTTCTTC
cdr3_aa: CASSHPRGGRSYNEQFF
d_call: TRBD2
j_call: TRBJ2-1
clone_size: NA
v_call: TRBV14

cdr3_nt: TGTGCCAGCAGTGAAACGGGGACAACCACCGGGGAGCTGTTTTTT
cdr3_aa: CASSETGTTTGELFF
d_call: NA
j_call: TRBJ2-2
clone_size: NA
v_call: TRBV6-1

cdr3_nt: TGTGCCAGCAGGGGCGGCGGGACGTTGGACATTCAGTACTTC
cdr3_aa: CASRGGGTLDIQYF
d_call: NA
j_call: TRBJ2-4
clone_size: NA
v_call: TRBV6-5

cdr3_nt: TGTGCCAGCAGTTTGACGCGACAGGCTACGCAGTATTTT
cdr3_aa: CASSLTRQATQYF
d_call: NA
j_call: TRBJ2-3
clone_size: NA
v_call: TRBV12-3/TRBV12-4

cdr3_nt: TGTGCCAGCAGCCTAGACAGGGGGGCGACCCAGTACTTC
cdr3_aa: CASSLDRGATQYF
d_call: TRBD1
j_call: TRBJ2-5
clone_size: NA
v_call: TRBV7-3

cdr3_nt: TGTGCCAGCAGCTTATCGGTGGGACTAGCGGGCCTCTCCTACGAGCAGTACTTC
cdr3_aa: CASSLSVGLAGLSYEQYF
d_call: TRBD2
j_call: TRBJ2-7
clone_size: NA
v_call: TRBV7-8

cdr3_nt: TGTGCCAGCAGTCGAGACAGGGTGACGAACACTGAAGCTTTCTTT
cdr3_aa: CASSRDRVTNTEAFF
d_call: TRBD1
j_call: TRBJ1-1
clone_size: NA
v_call: TRBV6-2/TRBV6-3

cdr3_nt: TGTGCCAGCAGCGGTGGGGTTATAGCGGGAGAAGTGGATACGCAGTATTTT
cdr3_aa: CASSGGVIAGEVDTQYF
d_call: TRBD2
j_call: TRBJ2-3
clone_size: NA
v_call: TRBV9

cdr3_nt: TGCGCCAGCAGCGCGGGACTAGCGGGGAACTACGAGCAGTACTTC
cdr3_aa: CASSAGLAGNYEQYF
d_call: TRBD2
j_call: TRBJ2-7
clone_size: NA
v_call: TRBV5-1

cdr3_nt: TGCAGCGTTGACGTTGGGGACAGCCCCTACGAGCAGTACTTC
cdr3_aa: CSVDVGDSPYEQYF
d_call: TRBD1
j_call: TRBJ2-7
clone_size: NA
v_call: TRBV29-1

cdr3_nt: TGTGCCACTTGGACAGGCAGGAACACTGAAGCTTTCTTT
cdr3_aa: CATWTGRNTEAFF
d_call: TRBD1
j_call: TRBJ1-1
clone_size: NA
v_call: TRBV6-5

cdr3_nt: TGTGCCAGTAGCCCGACAGGGAACACCGGGGAGCTGTTTTTT
cdr3_aa: CASSPTGNTGELFF
d_call: NA
j_call: TRBJ2-2
clone_size: NA
v_call: TRBV19

cdr3_nt: TGTGCCAGCAGCTCCCGGCGGGTTGGTAGCGGGAGGGCGGGTAATGAGCAGTTCTTC
cdr3_aa: CASSSRRVGSGRAGNEQFF
d_call: TRBD2
j_call: TRBJ2-1
clone_size: NA
v_call: TRBV7-8

cdr3_nt: TGTGCCAGCAGTCCGCTAGGACAGGGTATCACTGAAGCTTTCTTT
cdr3_aa: CASSPLGQGITEAFF
d_call: TRBD1
j_call: TRBJ1-1
clone_size: NA
v_call: TRBV2

cdr3_nt: TGTGCCAGCAGCGACCAACAGGGGAGTGAGCAGTACTTC
cdr3_aa: CASSDQQGSEQYF
d_call: TRBD1
j_call: TRBJ2-7
clone_size: NA
v_call: TRBV7-3

cdr3_nt: TGTGCCAGCAGTCACCTTAGCGGGAGGGCCGATGAGCAGTTCTTC
cdr3_aa: CASSHLSGRADEQFF
d_call: TRBD2
j_call: TRBJ2-1
clone_size: NA
v_call: TRBV2

cdr3_nt: TGTGCCAGCACCAAACGGGACACAGATACGCAGTATTTT
cdr3_aa: CASTKRDTDTQYF
d_call: NA
j_call: TRBJ2-3
clone_size: NA
v_call: TRBV9

cdr3_nt: TGTGCCAGCAGCCAAGCTAGCGGGGTCCAGACCCAGTACTTC
cdr3_aa: CASSQASGVQTQYF
d_call: TRBD2
j_call: TRBJ2-5
clone_size: NA
v_call: TRBV3-1/TRBV3-2

cdr3_nt: TGTGCCAGCAGTATAATAGCGGGAGACACAGATACGCAGTATTTT
cdr3_aa: CASSIIAGDTDTQYF
d_call: TRBD2
j_call: TRBJ2-3
clone_size: NA
v_call: TRBV28

cdr3_nt: TGTGCCAGTGGGACAGGAAAACTTATTGCAACTAATGAAAAACTGTTTTTT
cdr3_aa: CASGTGKLIATNEKLFF
d_call: TRBD1
j_call: TRBJ1-4
clone_size: NA
v_call: TRBV30

cdr3_nt: TGCAGTGCTAGTAACCCCGCTCGGTCTAATTCACCCCTCCACTTT
cdr3_aa: CSASNPARSNSPLHF
d_call: NA
j_call: TRBJ1-6
clone_size: NA
v_call: TRBV20-1

cdr3_nt: TGCGCCAGCAGCTTGGCAGGGGGTGTGCTTGGGGAGCTGTTTTTT
cdr3_aa: CASSLAGGVLGELFF
d_call: TRBD1
j_call: TRBJ2-2
clone_size: NA
v_call: TRBV5-1

cdr3_nt: TGCAGTGCTAGTCGCCCGACAGGGTCTGAGCAGTTCTTC
cdr3_aa: CSASRPTGSEQFF
d_call: TRBD1
j_call: TRBJ2-1
clone_size: NA
v_call: TRBV20-1

cdr3_nt: TGTGCCAGCAGTTTAGGGCGGGAGGGGTGGACCGGGGAGCTGTTTTTT
cdr3_aa: CASSLGREGWTGELFF
d_call: TRBD2
j_call: TRBJ2-2
clone_size: NA
v_call: TRBV27

cdr3_nt: TGTGCCAGCAGCCTAAGGACAGGCCTCTCTGGGGCCAACGTCCTGACTTTC
cdr3_aa: CASSLRTGLSGANVLTF
d_call: TRBD1
j_call: TRBJ2-6
clone_size: NA
v_call: TRBV5-4

cdr3_nt: TGCGCCAGCAGCCCGACTAGTATCTCCTACAATGAGCAGTTCTTC
cdr3_aa: CASSPTSISYNEQFF
d_call: NA
j_call: TRBJ2-1
clone_size: NA
v_call: TRBV5-1

cdr3_nt: TGTGCCAGCAGCGTCGGGACAGGGGGCACAGATACGCAGTATTTT
cdr3_aa: CASSVGTGGTDTQYF
d_call: TRBD1
j_call: TRBJ2-3
clone_size: NA
v_call: TRBV9

cdr3_nt: TGTGCCAGCAGCATCGCGACAGGGGGGGTAAATCAGCCCCAGCATTTT
cdr3_aa: CASSIATGGVNQPQHF
d_call: TRBD1
j_call: TRBJ1-5
clone_size: once
v_call: TRBV5-5

cdr3_nt: TGTGCCAGCAGCCTGGACAGACAGCGTGTCGGGGGGTCCTACGAGCAGTACTTC
cdr3_aa: CASSLDRQRVGGSYEQYF
d_call: NA
j_call: TRBJ2-7
clone_size: NA
v_call: TRBV5-6

cdr3_nt: TGTGCCAGCAGCCAAGATAGCAGGGGCGATCAGCCCCAGCATTTT
cdr3_aa: CASSQDSRGDQPQHF
d_call: NA
j_call: TRBJ1-5
clone_size: NA
v_call: TRBV3-1/TRBV3-2

cdr3_nt: TGTGCCAGCAGTGTGACAGGGTTATACGAGCAGTACTTC
cdr3_aa: CASSVTGLYEQYF
d_call: TRBD1
j_call: TRBJ2-7
clone_size: once
v_call: TRBV2

cdr3_nt: TGTGCCATCAGCCCCGTCGTCTACAATGAGCAGTTCTTC
cdr3_aa: CAISPVVYNEQFF
d_call: NA
j_call: TRBJ2-1
clone_size: NA
v_call: TRBV10-3

cdr3_nt: TGTGCCAGCAGCTCAGAGGGGACTATAGAAGAGCAGTACTTC
cdr3_aa: CASSSEGTIEEQYF
d_call: TRBD2
j_call: TRBJ2-7
clone_size: few
v_call: TRBV9

cdr3_nt: TGCAGTGCTAGAGCCACCCGGGAGCAGTTCTTC
cdr3_aa: CSARATREQFF
d_call: NA
j_call: TRBJ2-1
clone_size: medium-sized
v_call: TRBV20-1

cdr3_nt: TGTGCCAGCAGTCAAGCCGGGACAGGGGTTCTTTCACCCCTCCACTTT
cdr3_aa: CASSQAGTGVLSPLHF
d_call: TRBD1
j_call: TRBJ1-6
clone_size: NA
v_call: TRBV6-1

cdr3_nt: TGTGCCAGCAGTTACTCCCTTGGGCAAGTGGGAGAGACCCAGTACTTC
cdr3_aa: CASSYSLGQVGETQYF
d_call: NA
j_call: TRBJ2-5
clone_size: NA
v_call: TRBV6-2/TRBV6-3

cdr3_nt: TGTGCCAGTATTCCGAGACAGGACTGGACTAGCGGGAGGACCACCGGGGAGCTGTTTTTT
cdr3_aa: CASIPRQDWTSGRTTGELFF
d_call: TRBD2
j_call: TRBJ2-2
clone_size: NA
v_call: TRBV19

cdr3_nt: TGCGCCAGCAGCCGCGTCCGGGACAGCGGATACGAGCAGTACTTC
cdr3_aa: CASSRVRDSGYEQYF
d_call: TRBD1
j_call: TRBJ2-7
clone_size: NA
v_call: TRBV4-3

cdr3_nt: TGTGCCAGCAGTGAAGTTATACTCGGCGAGCAGTACTTC
cdr3_aa: CASSEVILGEQYF
d_call: NA
j_call: TRBJ2-7
clone_size: NA
v_call: TRBV2

cdr3_nt: TGTGCCAGCAGCCGGGGGGGACAGGGTAGGTCCAAAAACATTCAGTACTTC
cdr3_aa: CASSRGGQGRSKNIQYF
d_call: NA
j_call: TRBJ2-4
clone_size: NA
v_call: TRBV21-1

cdr3_nt: TGCGCCAGCAGCCAAACGGACAGGCCGCGAGCTTTCTTT
cdr3_aa: CASSQTDRPRAFF
d_call: TRBD1
j_call: TRBJ1-1
clone_size: NA
v_call: TRBV5-1

cdr3_nt: TGCGCCAGCAGCTTGGCACTAGCTCCCACAGATACGCAGTATTTT
cdr3_aa: CASSLALAPTDTQYF
d_call: NA
j_call: TRBJ2-3
clone_size: NA
v_call: TRBV5-1

cdr3_nt: TGTGCCAGCAGATCCATCGACAGGGGCGTCACAGATACGCAGTATTTT
cdr3_aa: CASRSIDRGVTDTQYF
d_call: TRBD1
j_call: TRBJ2-3
clone_size: NA
v_call: TRBV7-9

cdr3_nt: TGCGCCAGCCACCGCGGGGGGGCGACAGATACGCAGTATTTT
cdr3_aa: CASHRGGATDTQYF
d_call: TRBD2
j_call: TRBJ2-3
clone_size: NA
v_call: TRBV5-1